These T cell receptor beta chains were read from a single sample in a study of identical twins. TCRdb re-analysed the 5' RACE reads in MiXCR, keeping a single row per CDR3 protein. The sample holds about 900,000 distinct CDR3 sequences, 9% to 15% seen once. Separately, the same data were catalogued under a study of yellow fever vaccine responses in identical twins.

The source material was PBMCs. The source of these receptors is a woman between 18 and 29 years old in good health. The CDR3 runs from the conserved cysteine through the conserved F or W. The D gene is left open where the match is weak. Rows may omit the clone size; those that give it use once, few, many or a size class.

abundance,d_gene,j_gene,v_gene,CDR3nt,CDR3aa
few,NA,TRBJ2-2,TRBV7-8,TGTGCCAGCAGGCCTCCCCGACAGCCGAACACCGGGGAGCTGTTTTTT,CASRPPRQPNTGELFF
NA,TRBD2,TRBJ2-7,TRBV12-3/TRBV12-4,TGTGCCAGCAGTTTAGCGGGGAGCGGGAGCTACGAGCAGTACTTC,CASSLAGSGSYEQYF
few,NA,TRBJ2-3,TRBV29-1,TGCAGCGCGACCGGGACTGCCCCGGATACGCAGTATTTT,CSATGTAPDTQYF
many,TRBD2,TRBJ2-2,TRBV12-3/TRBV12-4,TGTGCCAGCAGTCCGCCGGGACTAGCGAACACCGGGGAGCTGTTTTTT,CASSPPGLANTGELFF
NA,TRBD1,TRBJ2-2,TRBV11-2,TGTGCCAGCAGCTTAATAACAGGGGGTTCGAACACCGGGGAGCTGTTTTTT,CASSLITGGSNTGELFF
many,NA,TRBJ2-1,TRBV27,TGTGCCAGCTACGGGAAGAATGAGCAGTTCTTC,CASYGKNEQFF
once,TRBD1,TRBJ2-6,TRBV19,TGTGCCAGTAGTTTCCAGGGGGTCCCCTCTGGGGCCAACGTCCTGACTTTC,CASSFQGVPSGANVLTF
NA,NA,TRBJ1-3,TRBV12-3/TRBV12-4,TGTGCCAGCAGTTTACCAAAGAAATCTGGAAACACCATATATTTT,CASSLPKKSGNTIYF
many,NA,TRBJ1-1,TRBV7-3,TGTGCCAGCAGCTTAACGGGAGGGATGAACACTGAAGCTTTCTTT,CASSLTGGMNTEAFF
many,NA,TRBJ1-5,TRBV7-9,TGTGCCAGCAGCTTAGGGGCGGCCGAGCCCCAGCATTTT,CASSLGAAEPQHF
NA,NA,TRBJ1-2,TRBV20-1,TGCAGTGCTTCCCTGCGGTTCTTAGCTAACTATGGCTACACCTTC,CSASLRFLANYGYTF
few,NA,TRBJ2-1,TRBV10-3,TGTGCCATCAGTGACAGGGACAATGAGCAGTTCTTC,CAISDRDNEQFF
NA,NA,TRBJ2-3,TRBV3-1,TGTGCCAGCAGCCATGGAACAACAGATACGCAGTATTTT,CASSHGTTDTQYF
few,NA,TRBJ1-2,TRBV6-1,TGTGCCAGCAGCAACGGGCCGGCGTATGGCTACACCTTC,CASSNGPAYGYTF
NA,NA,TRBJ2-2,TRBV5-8,TGTGCCAGCAGCTTGGGTAACCTCGCGAACACCGGGGAGCTGTTTTTT,CASSLGNLANTGELFF
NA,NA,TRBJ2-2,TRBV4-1,TGCGCCAGCAGCACAGGTCGGGGGAAAAACACCGGGGAGCTGTTTTTT,CASSTGRGKNTGELFF
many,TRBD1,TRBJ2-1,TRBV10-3,TGTGCCATCAGTGAGCAGACAGGGGGTCAGAATGAGCAGTTCTTC,CAISEQTGGQNEQFF
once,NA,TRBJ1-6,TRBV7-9,TGTGCCAGCAGCGCCTTGGACAGCTCCTATAATTCACCCCTCCACTTT,CASSALDSSYNSPLHF
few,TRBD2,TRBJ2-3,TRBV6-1,TGTGCCAGCAGTGGGGAAGGACAGCCTGATATGAGACTAGCGGGATTAGATACGCAGTATTTT,CASSGEGQPDMRLAGLDTQYF
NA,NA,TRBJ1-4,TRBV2,TGTGCCAGCAGGGTTTCCGATGAAAAACTGTTTTTT,CASRVSDEKLFF
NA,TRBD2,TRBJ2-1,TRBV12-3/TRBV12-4,TGTGCCAGCAGTCCCAAGCTAGCGGGAGAAGGATATGAGCAGTTCTTC,CASSPKLAGEGYEQFF
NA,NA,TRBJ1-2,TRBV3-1,TGTGCCAGCAGCCAAGCAGGGAGGGCCGGCTATGGCTACACCTTC,CASSQAGRAGYGYTF